Sequencing of this T cell receptor (beta chain) was carried out in a study of blood T cells in healthy people across ages. Study results and caveats: Donors of long life had a larger count of naive CD4+ cells and greater diversity than aged donors. With age, beta diversity per million T cells declined roughly linearly, significantly by about 37.

As for this clonotype: What it binds is not known. A junction end diverges from the germline sequence, so it may reflect a read error.

CDR1 and CDR2 from the germline V gene are DFQATT and SNEGSKA (reference sequence). CDR3 length: 14 amino acids. Sample-barcoded 5' priming and a J-beta primer mix drove a second PCR of about 6 to 12 cycles. TCRdb redid the calling of the 5' RACE reads with MiXCR, one entry per CDR3 protein. The sample carries about 1.8 million distinct CDR3 sequences, about 49% recorded once. The sequence was collected from a woman in her thirties or forties in good health. This chain joins TRBV20-1 and TRBJ1-5; D uncertain. The sequenced sample consisted of blood. This CDR3 is CSARHTNSNQPQHF. For the CDR3, the DNA is TGTAGTGCTAGGCACACGAATAGCAATCAGCCCCAGCATTTT.